Below, 31 T cell receptor beta chains from the same sample are listed, as sequenced in a study of cytomegalovirus exposure and HLA in healthy donors. Both 60 Vbeta primers and 13 Jbeta primers went into the PCR. Using immunoSEQ multiplex PCR, the repertoire was profiled, and TCRdb retains in-frame clones only, with some absent. The sample consists of 200,000 to 250,000 clones, approximately 80% of them appearing once. Sequenced input: PBMCs. These receptor sequences come from a woman between 40 and 55 years old in good health and CMV-seronegative.

The V and J genes are TRBV9 and TRBJ2-2; D call uncertain. The germline V and J ends were trimmed by 0 bases and 1 base, with 7 bases remaining between them. This CDR3 comprises 15 residues. The germline V gene encodes CDR1 SGDLS and CDR2 YYNGEE. The CDR3 here is CASSVAGLNTGELFF. The CDR3 DNA sequence: TGTGCCAGCAGCGTAGCCGGTTTGAACACCGGGGAGCTGTTTTTT.

V gene TRBV7-8 combines with J gene TRBJ2-1; D is perhaps TRBD1 (5 bases). The V gene's germline CDR1 is SGHVS and CDR2 FQNEAQ. The CDR3 sequence is 13 residues long. Trimming pared 3 bases from V and 8 bases from J, leaving 11 bases between. The CDR3 loop reads CASSFAGIDEQFF. In nucleotides, the CDR3 is TGTGCCAGCAGCTTCGCAGGGATCGATGAGCAGTTCTTC.

The chain is built from TRBV7-9 and TRBJ1-2; D gene ambiguous. The CDR3 has 13 amino acids. V was pared by 5 bases and J by 8 bases, with 15 bases between. CDR1 is SEHNR and CDR2 is FQNEAQ in the germline V gene (reference sequence). The CDR3 nucleotides are TGTGCCAGCAGCAAATGGGGAGGTCGGGGCTACACCTTC. Its protein product is CASSKWGGRGYTF.

The V call is TRBV4-1, the J call TRBJ1-1; D possibly corresponds to TRBD1 (6 bases). This CDR3 is built from 18 residues. Germline V CDR1 and CDR2: MGHRA, YSYEKL. V was trimmed by 0 bases and J by 0 bases, leaving 17 bases between them. In nucleotides, the CDR3 is TGCGCCAGCAGCCAAGATCCCCACTACAGGGACCTGAACACTGAAGCTTTCTTT. This codes for CASSQDPHYRDLNTEAFF.

The V gene is TRBV19, the J gene TRBJ1-5, with 9 bases matching TRBD1. V trimming: 3 bases; J trimming: 0 bases; junction bases outside the gene matches: 6. CDR1 is LNHDA and CDR2 is SQIVND in the germline V gene (reference sequence). This CDR3 spans 17 amino acids. CDR3 protein: CASSMDRGGGSNQPQHF. The CDR3 DNA sequence: TGTGCCAGTAGTATGGACAGGGGCGGGGGTAGCAATCAGCCCCAGCATTTT.

The chain joins TRBV7-6 to TRBJ2-3, with D maybe TRBD2 (7 bases). V was trimmed by 4 bases and J by 2 bases, leaving 19 bases between them. The V gene's germline CDR1 is SGHVS and CDR2 FNYEAQ. The CDR3 runs to 17 residues. CDR3 in amino acids: CASSSTPGGPFTDTQYF. The DNA of the CDR3 is TGTGCCAGCAGCTCCACCCCCGGGGGGCCATTCACAGATACGCAGTATTTT.

Here the CDR3 reads CATSRDGDSNSPLHF. The CDR3 nucleotides read TGTGCCACCAGCAGAGACGGGGACAGTAATTCACCCCTCCACTTT. V and J are TRBV15 and TRBJ1-6; 7 positions agree with TRBD1. Germline V gives CDR1 LNHNV, CDR2 YYDKDF (reference sequence). CDR3 size: 15 residues. The V segment lost 0 bases and the J segment 6 bases; nucleotides outside the gene matches: 2.

The chain joins TRBV6-1 to TRBJ2-1, with D tentatively TRBD2 (5 bases). The length of the CDR3 is 14 residues. V lost 10 bases and J lost 5, with 18 bases in between. CDR1 is MNHNS and CDR2 is SASEGT in the germline V gene. CDR3 amino acids: CATDQRTGNNEQFF. CDR3 coding DNA: TGTGCCACGGACCAGAGGACGGGGAACAATGAGCAGTTCTTC.

CDR3 residues: CASSTGQGASYGYTF. The CDR3 DNA reads TGCGCCAGCAGCACGGGACAGGGAGCAAGCTATGGCTACACCTTC. The rearrangement links TRBV5-1 to TRBJ1-2; the match to TRBD1 covers 9 bases. There are 15 residues in the CDR3. Trimming at V came to 4 bases and at J to 4 bases, leaving 8 bases not matched to a gene. Germline V CDR1 and CDR2: SGHRS, YFSETQ. The full variable domain, with the rest looked up from reference TRBV5-1 and TRBJ1-2, is KAGVTQTPRYLIKTRGQQVTLSCSPISGHRSVSWYQQTPGQGLQFLFEYFSETQRNKGNFPGRFSGRQFSNSRSEMNVSTLELGDSALYLCASSTGQGASYGYTFGSGTRLTVV.

The rearrangement links TRBV5-1 to TRBJ1-1; D is undetermined. Germline V lookup: CDR1 SGHRS, CDR2 YFSETQ. V lost 5 bases and J lost 2, with 13 bases in between. The CDR3 spans 14 residues. For the CDR3, the DNA is TGCGCCAGCAGGGTAGCGGCTGTTAACACTGAAGCTTTCTTT. Its translation is CASRVAAVNTEAFF.

This clone appeared a few times. This chain connects TRBV5-1 to TRBJ1-1, with a weak D call TRBD1 (5 bases). Trimming left V 2 bases short and J 5 bases short, with 7 bases between. The CDR3 is 12 amino acids. Germline V lookup: CDR1 SGHRS, CDR2 YFSETQ. The CDR3 sequence is CASSFGGTEAFF. The CDR3 nucleotides read TGCGCCAGCAGCTTCGGGGGGACTGAAGCTTTCTTT.

The chain employs TRBV9 and TRBJ2-2; no definite D call. The V end lost 4 bases, the J end lost 1 base, and 14 bases lay between the germline ends. The CDR3 length is 16 residues. The germline V gene encodes CDR1 SGDLS and CDR2 YYNGEE. The CDR3 spells CASSFLHSGNTGELFF. The DNA for the CDR3 is TGTGCCAGCAGCTTTTTACACTCAGGGAACACCGGGGAGCTGTTTTTT.

The chain is built from TRBV6-5 and TRBJ2-2, with TRBD1 matching 8 bases. Germline V CDR1 and CDR2: MNHEY, SVGAGI. This CDR3 comprises 16 residues. J was trimmed by 7 bases and V by 1 base; bases with no gene match: 8. This CDR3 is CASSYLSGTGGGELFF. The CDR3 DNA is TGTGCCAGCAGTTACTTGTCCGGGACAGGTGGCGGGGAGCTGTTTTTT.

The chain carries TRBV5-1 and TRBJ2-2, with 10 bases identical to TRBD1. Trimming cost V 4 bases and J 4 bases; bases outside gene matches: 7. Germline V gene sequence: CDR1 SGHRS, CDR2 YFSETQ. The CDR3 has 16 residues. The DNA of the CDR3 is TGCGCCAGCAGCCCCGACAGGGGGCAGGGCACCGGGGAGCTGTTTTTT. Its translation: CASSPDRGQGTGELFF.

The chain recombines TRBV5-1 with TRBJ2-3, with D perhaps TRBD2 (7 bases). Trimming took off 6 bases at V and 5 bases at J, with 10 bases between the two ends. CDR1 is SGHRS and CDR2 is YFSETQ in the germline V gene. The CDR3 is 12 amino acids. In DNA form, the CDR3 reads TGCGCCAGCAAGGGAGGGGGAGATACGCAGTATTTT. This codes for CASKGGGDTQYF. The full variable domain, completed using reference TRBV5-1 and TRBJ2-3, is KAGVTQTPRYLIKTRGQQVTLSCSPISGHRSVSWYQQTPGQGLQFLFEYFSETQRNKGNFPGRFSGRQFSNSRSEMNVSTLELGDSALYLCASKGGGDTQYFGPGTRLTVL.

This chain joins TRBV6-5 and TRBJ1-2; 8 bases are shared with TRBD1. The V gene's germline CDR1 is MNHEY and CDR2 SVGAGI. J was trimmed by 2 bases and V by 5 bases; bases with no gene match: 4. The CDR3 is 14 amino acids. CDR3 amino acids: CASSIRDRNYGYTF. DNA for the CDR3: TGTGCCAGCAGTATCCGGGACAGGAACTATGGCTACACCTTC.

V is TRBV7-3 and J is TRBJ2-3; 7 bases map to TRBD1. The CDR3 extends over 15 amino acids. The ends lost 5 bases at V and 1 base at J; junction bases unmatched: 6. CDR1 and CDR2 from the germline V gene are SGHTA and FQGTGA. The CDR3 coding sequence is TGTGCCAGCAGCAAACGAGGGGGCGGCACAGATACGCAGTATTTT. Amino acids: CASSKRGGGTDTQYF.

The chain employs TRBV6-6 and TRBJ1-1; possibly TRBD1 for D (5 bases). Germline loops: CDR1 MNHNY, CDR2 SVGAGI (reference sequence). The CDR3 sequence is 12 residues long. V was cut by 10 bases and J by 4 bases, with 13 bases left in between. The CDR3 DNA follows: TGTGCCACCGGAGGGGTCCCCACTGAAGCTTTCTTT. Translated: CATGGVPTEAFF.

V and J are TRBV19 and TRBJ2-7, with 8 nucleotides matching TRBD1. Germline V gene lookup returns CDR1 LNHDA and CDR2 SQIVND (reference sequence). The ends lost 3 bases at V and 7 bases at J; junction bases unmatched: 5. CDR3 length: 13 amino acids. This CDR3 is CASSIGTGSEQYF. The CDR3 nucleotides are TGTGCCAGTAGTATTGGGACAGGCAGTGAGCAGTACTTC.

V is TRBV19 and J is TRBJ2-7; 9 bases are a match to TRBD1. The CDR3 sequence is 16 residues long. CDR1 and CDR2 from the germline V gene are LNHDA and SQIVND (reference sequence). V lost 6 bases and J lost 1; bases outside the gene matches: 10. CDR3 DNA: TGTGCCAGTAGCCGATCGACGGGGACAGGGTCCTACGAGCAGTACTTC. Protein sequence: CASSRSTGTGSYEQYF.

The J gene is TRBJ1-1, the V gene TRBV2; TRBD1 matches 7 bases. The CDR3 spans 12 residues. The V segment lost 10 bases and the J segment 2 bases; nucleotides outside the gene matches: 4. Germline V lookup: CDR1 SNHLY, CDR2 FYNNEI. The CDR3 is CATQGSNTEAFF. CDR3 DNA: TGTGCCACACAGGGGAGTAACACTGAAGCTTTCTTT.

J is TRBJ2-7 and V is TRBV5-1, with TRBD1 matching 9 bases. CDR3 length: 14 amino acids. The junction had 2 bases not matched to a gene; V was cut back by 4 bases and J by 0 bases. CDR1 is SGHRS, CDR2 YFSETQ, per germline. Written as DNA, the CDR3 is TGCGCCAGCAGCCCGACAGGGGGCTCCTACGAGCAGTACTTC. Translating gives CASSPTGGSYEQYF. The full variable domain, with the rest looked up from reference TRBV5-1 and TRBJ2-7, is KAGVTQTPRYLIKTRGQQVTLSCSPISGHRSVSWYQQTPGQGLQFLFEYFSETQRNKGNFPGRFSGRQFSNSRSEMNVSTLELGDSALYLCASSPTGGSYEQYFGPGTRLTVT.

The V and J genes are TRBV7-6 and TRBJ1-6; 7 bases map to TRBD1. The CDR3 extends over 15 amino acids. Germline loops: CDR1 SGHVS, CDR2 FNYEAQ. The V segment lost 3 bases and the J segment 7 bases; nucleotides outside the gene matches: 6. The CDR3, as DNA: TGTGCCAGCAGCTTTCGAGGACAGGCGAATTCACCCCTCCACTTT. Its translation: CASSFRGQANSPLHF.

The DNA for the CDR3 is TGTGCCAGCAGCGGACTGGGTGGCAATCAGCCCCAGCATTTT. Residues: CASSGLGGNQPQHF. This rearrangement joins TRBV5-8 to TRBJ1-5; D ambiguous. The germline V gene has CDR1 SGHTS and CDR2 YDEGEE. This CDR3 contains 14 residues. With 4 bases removed from V and 2 bases from J, the gap between germline ends came to 10 bases.

The rearrangement uses TRBV7-8 and TRBJ1-2, with D perhaps matching TRBD1 (6 bases). CDR1 SGHVS and CDR2 FQNEAQ come from the germline V gene. This CDR3 contains 15 residues. The V and J ends lost 0 bases and 5 bases respectively, with 13 bases between them. This CDR3 reads CASSLAYRDGYGYTF. CDR3 DNA: TGTGCCAGCAGCTTAGCCTACAGGGACGGATATGGCTACACCTTC.

The CDR3 is CASSLILAGTDTQYF. CDR3 coding DNA: TGCGCCAGCAGCTTGATACTAGCGGGCACAGATACGCAGTATTTT. The V gene is TRBV5-1, the J gene TRBJ2-3, with 8 bases fitting TRBD2. This CDR3 is built from 15 residues. In germline, CDR1 is SGHRS, CDR2 YFSETQ. V was clipped by 1 base and J by 1 base; unmatched bases: 2.

The chain recombines TRBV7-2 with TRBJ2-2, with TRBD2 as a possible D gene (5 bases). The CDR3 length is 16 residues. Germline V gives CDR1 SGHTA, CDR2 FQGNSA. V gave up 3 bases and J gave up 6 bases, with 17 bases separating them. The CDR3 DNA reads as TGTGCCAGCAGCTTGGGTCGGGGTGCGGTTCCCGGGGAGCTGTTTTTT. The encoded protein is CASSLGRGAVPGELFF.

A single count supports this clone. The chain carries TRBV5-1 and TRBJ2-1; the match to TRBD2 covers 9 bases. Per germline, CDR1 SGHRS and CDR2 YFSETQ. The CDR3 is made up of 15 amino acids. V gave up 4 bases and J gave up 4 bases; unmatched junction bases: 6. CDR3 in DNA: TGCGCCAGCAGCGTCGCTAGCGGGGAATACAATGAGCAGTTCTTC. Translating gives CASSVASGEYNEQFF.

The chain combines TRBV13 with TRBJ1-1, with a weak D call TRBD1 (5 bases). With 1 base removed from V and 9 bases from J, the gap between germline ends came to 12 bases. CDR3 size: 13 residues. Looked up from germline, CDR1 is PRHDT and CDR2 is FYEKMQ (reference sequence). The CDR3 is CASSLAGARQAFF. The CDR3 coding sequence is TGTGCCAGCAGCTTAGCTGGGGCTCGACAAGCTTTCTTT.

The chain combines TRBV7-6 with TRBJ1-1; 9 bases line up with TRBD1. The V and J ends lost 5 bases and 5 bases, in that order; junction bases with no gene match: 9. The CDR3 is 15 amino acids. Germline V gene lookup returns CDR1 SGHVS and CDR2 FNYEAQ. The CDR3 spells CASSPIPTGGTEAFF. Here the CDR3 DNA reads TGTGCCAGCAGCCCTATACCGACAGGGGGGACTGAAGCTTTCTTT.

Notes on this clone: Distinct nucleotide sequences in the sample also encode this CDR3. The rearrangement joins TRBV7-9 to TRBJ1-5, with TRBD1 matching 8 bases. Per germline, CDR1 SEHNR and CDR2 FQNEAQ (reference sequence). Trimming cost V 3 bases and J 0 bases; bases outside gene matches: 1. CDR3 length: 15 amino acids. CDR3 coding DNA: TGTGCCAGCAGCTTGGGACAGGCTAGCAATCAGCCCCAGCATTTT. Translation gives CASSLGQASNQPQHF.